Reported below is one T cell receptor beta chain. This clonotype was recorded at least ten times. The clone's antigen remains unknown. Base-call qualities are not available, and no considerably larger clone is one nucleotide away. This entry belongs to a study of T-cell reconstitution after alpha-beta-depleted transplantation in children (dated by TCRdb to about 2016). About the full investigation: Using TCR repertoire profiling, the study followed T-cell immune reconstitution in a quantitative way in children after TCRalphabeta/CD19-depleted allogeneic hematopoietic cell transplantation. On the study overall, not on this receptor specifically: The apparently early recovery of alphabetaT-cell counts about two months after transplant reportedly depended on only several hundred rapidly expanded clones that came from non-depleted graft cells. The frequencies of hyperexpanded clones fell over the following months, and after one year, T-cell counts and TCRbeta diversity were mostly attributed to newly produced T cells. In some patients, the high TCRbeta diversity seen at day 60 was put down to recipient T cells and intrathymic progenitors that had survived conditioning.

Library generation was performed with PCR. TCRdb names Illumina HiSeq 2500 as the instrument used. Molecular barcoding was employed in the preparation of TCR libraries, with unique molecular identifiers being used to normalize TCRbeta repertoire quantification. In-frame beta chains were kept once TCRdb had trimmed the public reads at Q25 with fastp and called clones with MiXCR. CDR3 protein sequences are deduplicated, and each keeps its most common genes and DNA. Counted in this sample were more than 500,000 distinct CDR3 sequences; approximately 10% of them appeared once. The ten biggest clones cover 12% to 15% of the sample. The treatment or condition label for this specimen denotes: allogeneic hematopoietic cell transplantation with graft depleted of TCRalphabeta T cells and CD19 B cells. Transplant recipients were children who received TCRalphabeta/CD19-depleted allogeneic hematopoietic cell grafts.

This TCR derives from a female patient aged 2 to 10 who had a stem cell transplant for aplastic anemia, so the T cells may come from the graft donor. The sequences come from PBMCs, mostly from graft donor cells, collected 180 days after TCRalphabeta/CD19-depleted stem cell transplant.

The DNA is TGTGCCAGCTCACCTCAAGGGGCCAATCAGCCCCAGCATTTT. The resulting protein is CASSPQGANQPQHF. Here the chain combines TRBV18 and TRBJ1-5; TRBD1 is possibly the D segment (5 matching bases). V is shortened by 3 bases, J by 3 bases, and the region joining them spans 9 bases. Reading from cysteine to phenylalanine, the CDR3 counts 14 amino acids. CDR3 DNA only is kept here, 42 bases in frame from base 1. CDR1 and CDR2 (KGHSH, LQKENI) derive from the germline V gene.